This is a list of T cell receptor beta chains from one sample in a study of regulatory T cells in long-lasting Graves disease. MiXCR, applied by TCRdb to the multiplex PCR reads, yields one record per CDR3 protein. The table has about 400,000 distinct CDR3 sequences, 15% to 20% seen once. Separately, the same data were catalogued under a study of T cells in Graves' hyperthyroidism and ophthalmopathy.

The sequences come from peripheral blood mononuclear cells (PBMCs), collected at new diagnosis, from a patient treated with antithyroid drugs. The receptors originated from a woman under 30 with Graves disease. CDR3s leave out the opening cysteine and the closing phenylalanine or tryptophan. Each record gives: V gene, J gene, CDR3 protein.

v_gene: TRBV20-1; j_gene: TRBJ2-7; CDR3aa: SARRGQGIYEQY
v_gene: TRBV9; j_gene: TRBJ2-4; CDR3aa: ASSPGGAGGIQY
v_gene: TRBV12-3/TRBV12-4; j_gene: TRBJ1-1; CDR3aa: ASMGIAMRAF
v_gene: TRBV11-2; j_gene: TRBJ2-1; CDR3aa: ASSSQSGGTHNEQF
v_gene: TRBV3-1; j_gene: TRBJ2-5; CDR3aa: ASSPEGGTQETQY
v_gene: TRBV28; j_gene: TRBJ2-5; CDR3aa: ASSLSLLRGEETQY
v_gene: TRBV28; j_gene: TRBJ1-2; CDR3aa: ASSFVTGVGYT
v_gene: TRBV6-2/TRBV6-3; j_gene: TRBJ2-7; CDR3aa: ASTESGYKTIYEQY
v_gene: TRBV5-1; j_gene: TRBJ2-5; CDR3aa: ASSLARTDGETQY
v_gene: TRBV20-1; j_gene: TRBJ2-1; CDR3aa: SATEGSSYNEQF
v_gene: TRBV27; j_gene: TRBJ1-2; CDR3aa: ASSRGRAYGYT
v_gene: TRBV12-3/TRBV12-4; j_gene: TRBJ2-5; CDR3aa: ASSTQGLETQY
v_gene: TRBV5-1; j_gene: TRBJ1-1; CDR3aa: ASSFLDPNTEAF
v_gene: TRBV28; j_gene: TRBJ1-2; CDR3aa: ASTQGLSNYGYT
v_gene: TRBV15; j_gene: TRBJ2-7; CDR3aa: ATSRPGQGLYEQY
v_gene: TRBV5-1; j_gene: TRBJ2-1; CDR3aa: ASSLVRATYNEQF
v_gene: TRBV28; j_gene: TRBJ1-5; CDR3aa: ASSLWRDSNQPQH
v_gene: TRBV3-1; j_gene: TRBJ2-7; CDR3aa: ASSPGLRDYEQY
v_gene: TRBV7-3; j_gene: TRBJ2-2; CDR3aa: ASSLFSGGGNTGELF
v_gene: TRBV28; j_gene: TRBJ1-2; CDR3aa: ASRQQGVSNYGYT
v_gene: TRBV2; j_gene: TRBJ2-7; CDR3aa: ASSPRGEKQY
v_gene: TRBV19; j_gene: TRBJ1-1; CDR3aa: AGAGTGGAWTEAF
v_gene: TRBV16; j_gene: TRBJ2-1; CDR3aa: ASSPTGHEQF
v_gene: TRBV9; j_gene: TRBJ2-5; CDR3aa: ASSPGLSGQETQY
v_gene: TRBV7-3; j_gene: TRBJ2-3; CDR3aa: ASSLTRTSGNTDTQY
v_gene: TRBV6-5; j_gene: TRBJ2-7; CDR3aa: ASSYPSSGGEQY
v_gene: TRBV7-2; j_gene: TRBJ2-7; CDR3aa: ASSDDPNRGYEQY
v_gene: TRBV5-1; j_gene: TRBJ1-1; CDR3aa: ASSLGQTARLNTEAF
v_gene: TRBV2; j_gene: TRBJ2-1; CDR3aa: ASSDPTGFSYNEQF
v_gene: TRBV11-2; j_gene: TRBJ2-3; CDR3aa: ASSLDPPSGGQGDTQY
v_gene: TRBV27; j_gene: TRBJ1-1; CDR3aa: ASSIPGQRNTEAF
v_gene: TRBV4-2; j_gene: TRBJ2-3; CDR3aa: ASSQDPPGSSDTQY
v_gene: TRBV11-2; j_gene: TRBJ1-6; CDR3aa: ASSRLQRRDNSPLH
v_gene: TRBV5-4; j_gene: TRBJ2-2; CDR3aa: ASSSLGPITGELF
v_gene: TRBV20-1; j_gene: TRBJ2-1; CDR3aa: SAPRLAGLNNEQF
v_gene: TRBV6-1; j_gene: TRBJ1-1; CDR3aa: ASRTGSEAF
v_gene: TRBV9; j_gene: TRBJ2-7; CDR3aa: ASSPTFIGYEQY
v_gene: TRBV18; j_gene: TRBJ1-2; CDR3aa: ASSTRRTGDGYT